The 5 T cell receptor beta chains presented below share a single source sample, sequenced in a study of vaccination effects on CD4 cells after COVID-19. These receptors lack a known antigen. TCRdb keeps only in-frame clones here, not all; method: immunoSEQ multiplex PCR. Of under 80,000 clones in the sample, 60% to 85% were seen once. Peptide-pool stimulation followed by sequencing identified expanded antigen-specific CD4+ clonotypes in the ViraFEST assay. The culture ran for around nine days before CD4+ T cells were isolated. All vaccine recipients tested negative for nucleocapsid antibodies and had never contracted SARS-CoV-2 infection. This material consisted of CD4+ T cells from PBMCs cultured with SARS-CoV-2 spike peptides, taken before COVID-19 vaccination. Receptors were obtained from a human donor who received a COVID-19 vaccine.

This chain links TRBV7-8 with TRBJ2-2, with no clear D. Deletions cut 0 bases from V and 4 bases from J, with 6 bases between. The germline V gene encodes CDR1 SGHVS and CDR2 FQNEAQ. The CDR3 is 14 residues long. Here the CDR3 DNA reads TGTGCCAGCAGCTTAGCGCTCGGCACCGGGGAGCTGTTTTTT. This translates into CASSLALGTGELFF.

The J gene is TRBJ2-7, the V gene TRBV6-5; D is unclear. Germline assignment: CDR1 MNHEY and CDR2 SVGAGI. The length of the CDR3 is 15 residues. Trimming removed 6 bases from V and 0 bases from J, with 15 bases in between. CDR3 region: CASRDTVQSSYEQYV. Here the CDR3 DNA reads TGTGCCAGCAGGGATACAGTGCAGAGCTCCTACGAGCAGTACGTC.

This clone showed up just a few times. The chain couples TRBV30 to TRBJ1-2; D gene unclear. Trimming removed 7 bases at V and 2 bases at J, with 14 bases between. The CDR3 extends over 13 amino acids. In germline, CDR1 is GTSNPN, CDR2 SVGIG (reference sequence). CDR3 sequence reads: CAFGSQPNYGYTF. The DNA of the CDR3 is TGTGCCTTCGGGTCCCAGCCGAACTATGGCTACACCTTC.

The V gene is TRBV18, the J gene TRBJ1-6, with a weak D call TRBD1 (6 bases). Germline V gene lookup returns CDR1 KGHSH and CDR2 LQKENI. CDR3 length equals 15 residues. With 3 bases removed from V and 7 bases from J, the gap between germline ends came to 13 bases. Written as DNA, the CDR3 is TGTGCCAGCTCACCGGCTCAGGGGCAGAATTCACCCCTCCACTTT. Translation: CASSPAQGQNSPLHF.

The chain combines TRBV6-2 or TRBV6-3 with TRBJ1-1; D uncertain. V dropped 1 base and J dropped 0 bases, with 6 bases sitting between them. This CDR3 is 14 amino acids long. Per germline, CDR1 MNHEY and CDR2 SVGEGT. In DNA form, the CDR3 reads TGTGCCAGCAGTTACTTGTTCTTGAACACTGAAGCTTTCTTT. Translating it yields CASSYLFLNTEAFF.